This TCR beta chain was obtained from a study of blood T cell repertoires in COVID-19. On the study more broadly: Sites across the United States, Italy and Spain contributed samples from acute and convalescent COVID-19. In each case, the material was cDNA or gDNA derived from T cells, B-cell-depleted T cells, or PBMCs.

V shed 6 bases and J 5 bases; nucleotides not matched to a gene: 9. The CDR3 totals 14 residues. Germline CDR1 is MNHEY and CDR2 is SVGAGI. TCRdb's copy holds only in-frame clones and misses some; the assay was immunoSEQ multiplex PCR. The repertoire consists of over 100,000 clones, with 75% to 90% occurring once and the leading ten covering 15% to 20%. The specimen sequenced was peripheral blood. The rearrangement links TRBV6-5 to TRBJ2-7; TRBD2 matches at 8 bases. The receptor was derived from an older woman with acute or convalescent COVID-19. CDR3 nucleotides: TGTGCCAGCAGGAGAGCGGGAGATGAGGACGAGCAGTACTTC. This translates into CASRRAGDEDEQYF.